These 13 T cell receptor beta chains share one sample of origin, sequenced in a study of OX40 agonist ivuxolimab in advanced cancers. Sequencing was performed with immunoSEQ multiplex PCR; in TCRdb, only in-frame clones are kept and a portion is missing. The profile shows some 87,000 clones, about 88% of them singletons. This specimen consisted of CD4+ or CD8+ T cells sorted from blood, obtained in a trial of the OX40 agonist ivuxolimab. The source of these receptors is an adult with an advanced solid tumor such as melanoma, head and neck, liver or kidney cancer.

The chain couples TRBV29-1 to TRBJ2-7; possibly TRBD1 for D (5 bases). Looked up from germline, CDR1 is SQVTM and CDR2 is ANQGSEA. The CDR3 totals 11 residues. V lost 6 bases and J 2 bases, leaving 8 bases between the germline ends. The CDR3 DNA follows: TGCAGCGTCAGGGTCACCTACGAGCAGTACTTC. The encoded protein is CSVRVTYEQYF.

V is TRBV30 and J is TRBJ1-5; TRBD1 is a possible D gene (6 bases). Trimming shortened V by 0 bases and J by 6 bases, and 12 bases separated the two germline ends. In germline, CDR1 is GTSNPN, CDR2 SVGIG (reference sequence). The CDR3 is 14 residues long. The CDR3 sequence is CAWSVRLGGQPQHF. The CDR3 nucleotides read TGTGCCTGGAGTGTACGTCTAGGGGGTCAGCCCCAGCATTTT.

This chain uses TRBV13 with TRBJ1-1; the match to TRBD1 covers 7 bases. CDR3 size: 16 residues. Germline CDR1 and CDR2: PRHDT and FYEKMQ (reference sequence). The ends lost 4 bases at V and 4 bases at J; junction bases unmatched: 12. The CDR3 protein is CASSSNPSTGLTEAFF. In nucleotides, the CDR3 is TGTGCCAGCAGCTCGAACCCTTCGACAGGGCTCACTGAAGCTTTCTTT.

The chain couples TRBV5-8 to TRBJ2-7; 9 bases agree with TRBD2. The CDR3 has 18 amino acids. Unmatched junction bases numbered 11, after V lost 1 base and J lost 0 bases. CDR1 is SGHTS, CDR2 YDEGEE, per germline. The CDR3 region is CASSLMRLAVRSSYEQYF. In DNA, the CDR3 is TGTGCCAGCAGCTTGATGAGACTAGCGGTACGAAGCTCCTACGAGCAGTACTTC.

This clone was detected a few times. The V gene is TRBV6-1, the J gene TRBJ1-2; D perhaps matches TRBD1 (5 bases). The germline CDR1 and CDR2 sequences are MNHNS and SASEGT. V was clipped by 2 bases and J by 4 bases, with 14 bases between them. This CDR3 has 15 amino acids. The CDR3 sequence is CASSETGRAGYGYTF. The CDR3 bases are TGTGCCAGCAGTGAAACGGGCAGGGCCGGCTATGGCTACACCTTC.

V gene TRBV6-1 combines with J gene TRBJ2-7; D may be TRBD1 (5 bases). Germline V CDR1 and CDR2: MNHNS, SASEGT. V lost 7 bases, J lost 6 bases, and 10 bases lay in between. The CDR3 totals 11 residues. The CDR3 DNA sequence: TGTGCCAGCACTAGGGGCTTCGAGCAGTACTTC. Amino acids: CASTRGFEQYF.

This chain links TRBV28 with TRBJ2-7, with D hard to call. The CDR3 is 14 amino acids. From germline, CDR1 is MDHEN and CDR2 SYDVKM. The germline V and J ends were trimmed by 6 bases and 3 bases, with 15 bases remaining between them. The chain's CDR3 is CASRRNLVHYEQYF. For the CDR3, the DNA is TGTGCCAGCAGAAGAAATCTAGTCCACTACGAGCAGTACTTC.

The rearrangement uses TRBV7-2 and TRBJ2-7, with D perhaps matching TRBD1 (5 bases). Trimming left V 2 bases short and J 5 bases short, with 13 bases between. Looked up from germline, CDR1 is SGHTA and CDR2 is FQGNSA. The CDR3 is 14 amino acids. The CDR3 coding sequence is TGTGCCAGCAGCTTACAGGGAATGGCCCACGAGCAGTACTTC. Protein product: CASSLQGMAHEQYF.

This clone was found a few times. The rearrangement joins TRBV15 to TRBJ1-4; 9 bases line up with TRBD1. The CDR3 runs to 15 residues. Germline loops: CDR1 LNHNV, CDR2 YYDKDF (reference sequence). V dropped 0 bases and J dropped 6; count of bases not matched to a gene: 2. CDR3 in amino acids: CATSREGQGDEKLFF. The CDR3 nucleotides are TGTGCCACCAGCAGAGAGGGACAGGGCGATGAAAAACTGTTTTTT.

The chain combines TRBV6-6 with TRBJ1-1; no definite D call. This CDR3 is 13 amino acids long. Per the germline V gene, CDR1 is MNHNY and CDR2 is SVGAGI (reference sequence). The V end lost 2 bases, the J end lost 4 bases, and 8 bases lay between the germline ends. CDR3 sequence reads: CASSYDVGTEAFF. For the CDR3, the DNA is TGTGCCAGCAGTTACGATGTGGGCACTGAAGCTTTCTTT.

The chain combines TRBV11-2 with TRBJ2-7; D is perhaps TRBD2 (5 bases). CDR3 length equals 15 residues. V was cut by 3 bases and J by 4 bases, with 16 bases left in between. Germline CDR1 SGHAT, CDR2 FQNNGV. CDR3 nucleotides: TGTGCCAGCAGCTTCCAGACGGGATTCCAGTACGAGCAGTACTTC. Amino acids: CASSFQTGFQYEQYF. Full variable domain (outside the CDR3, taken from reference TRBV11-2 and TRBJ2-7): EAGVAQSPRYKIIEKRQSVAFWCNPISGHATLYWYQQILGQGPKLLIQFQNNGVVDDSQLPKDRFSAERLKGVDSTLKIQPAKLEDSAVYLCASSFQTGFQYEQYFGPGTRLTVT.

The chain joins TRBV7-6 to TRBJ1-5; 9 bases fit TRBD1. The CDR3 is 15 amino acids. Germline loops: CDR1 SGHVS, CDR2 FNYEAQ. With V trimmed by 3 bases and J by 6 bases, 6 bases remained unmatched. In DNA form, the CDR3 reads TGTGCCAGCAGCTTGGGACAGGGTAGGAGTCAGCCCCAGCATTTT. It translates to CASSLGQGRSQPQHF.

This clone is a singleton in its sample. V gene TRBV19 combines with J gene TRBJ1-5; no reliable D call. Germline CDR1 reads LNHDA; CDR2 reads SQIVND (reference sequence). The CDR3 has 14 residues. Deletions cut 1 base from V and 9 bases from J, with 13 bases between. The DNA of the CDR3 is TGTGCCAGTAGTATAGTTGACGGCGGTCGGCCCCAGCATTTT. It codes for CASSIVDGGRPQHF.